The clone carrying this T cell receptor beta chain was seen many times. Its antigen is as yet unknown. This sample was taken from a study of spatial heterogeneity in lung cancer. Regarding the study as a whole: Counts of expanded alpha and beta TCRs within tumors tracked the tumor nonsynonymous mutation count. Sequencing reached an estimated coverage of tumor T cells that was only approximately 7.4% for alpha chains and roughly 13% for beta chains.

Germline trimming cut 7 bases from V and 4 bases from J; bases unmatched to any gene: 10. The CDR3 totals 15 residues. Germline lookup yields CDR1 MNHNS and CDR2 SASEGT. TCRdb itself ran the 5' RACE reads through MiXCR, one entry per CDR3 protein. This table has around 11,000 distinct CDR3 sequences, roughly 12% appearing once. The time point here: sample taken at primary tumor resection. The donor group consisted of 55 to 85 patients who had untreated, early-stage non-small cell lung cancer. The sequences come from lung tumor tissue, collected at surgery. The rearrangement uses TRBV6-1 and TRBJ2-1; 7 bases are a match to TRBD1. This TCR was sampled from a female donor with early-stage non-small cell lung cancer. The CDR3 DNA is TGTGCCAGCATATTTAGACCGGGACAGTACAATGAGCAGTTCTTC. Residues: CASIFRPGQYNEQFF.